This T cell receptor beta chain stems from a study of cytotoxic CD8 clonotypes in ibrutinib-treated CLL. Looking at the study overall: The patients, under 13 relapsed/refractory and fewer than 16 treatment-naive, included 17 who were IGHV unmutated. Whole-study findings and limits: In comparison with age-matched healthy donors, baseline clonality was higher and tracked circulating CD8+ T-cell counts.

V shed 7 bases and J shed 0 bases, with 9 bases lying between them. The CDR3 covers 14 residues. Germline assignment: CDR1 MNHEY and CDR2 SMNVEV (reference sequence). About 2 micrograms of genomic DNA (from cryopreserved PBMCs) were used for TCR beta libraries. About this clone itself: The target antigen is unknown. Other nucleotide sequences in the sample specify the same CDR3.

Profiling relied on immunoSEQ multiplex PCR, and the TCRdb table lists in-frame clones only, not all of them. The sample carries hundreds of thousands of clones, nearly 80% recorded once. Sequenced material: PBMCs, taken after 12 months of ibrutinib treatment. The chain joins TRBV27 to TRBJ2-2, with D perhaps TRBD1 (6 bases). This TCR was recovered from a human donor with chronic lymphocytic leukemia. The CDR3 spells CASKDSPNTGELFF. In nucleotides, the CDR3 is TGTGCCAGCAAGGACAGCCCGAACACCGGGGAGCTGTTTTTT.